This TCR beta chain was sequenced in a study of Graves' ophthalmopathy and Graves' hyperthyroidism. Regarding the study as a whole: Blood was where most expanded thyroid clonotypes above 0.001 frequency also turned up.

This clonotype was detected many times. Its antigen is unidentified. Researchers took RNA transcripts and amplified TCR beta CDR3 regions from them. After a first-round RT-PCR with HTBI primers, a second-round multiplex PCR was run. TCRdb reprocessed the multiplex PCR reads via MiXCR and lists one record per CDR3 protein. The sample yields just over 600,000 distinct CDR3 sequences, roughly 20% seen once. No donor had other autoimmune disease, uncontrolled infection, pregnancy or lactation. PBMCs were isolated by Ficoll-Paque density gradient centrifugation, using more than 8.5 ml of fresh peripheral blood as the starting material. J was trimmed by 0 bases and V by 4 bases; bases with no gene match: 6. The CDR3 has 15 amino acids. Germline V lookup: CDR1 SQVTM, CDR2 ANQGSEA.

The TCR originated in a woman aged 18-29 years with stable Graves' hyperthyroidism. Some clones in this sample may be carry-over from other donors' samples. The sequencing input was peripheral blood. V and J are TRBV29-1 and TRBJ1-2; 9 positions agree with TRBD1. CDR3 bases: TGCAGCGTTGGCGGACAGGGGCTAGCTAACTATGGCTACACCTTC. Encoded protein: CSVGGQGLANYGYTF.